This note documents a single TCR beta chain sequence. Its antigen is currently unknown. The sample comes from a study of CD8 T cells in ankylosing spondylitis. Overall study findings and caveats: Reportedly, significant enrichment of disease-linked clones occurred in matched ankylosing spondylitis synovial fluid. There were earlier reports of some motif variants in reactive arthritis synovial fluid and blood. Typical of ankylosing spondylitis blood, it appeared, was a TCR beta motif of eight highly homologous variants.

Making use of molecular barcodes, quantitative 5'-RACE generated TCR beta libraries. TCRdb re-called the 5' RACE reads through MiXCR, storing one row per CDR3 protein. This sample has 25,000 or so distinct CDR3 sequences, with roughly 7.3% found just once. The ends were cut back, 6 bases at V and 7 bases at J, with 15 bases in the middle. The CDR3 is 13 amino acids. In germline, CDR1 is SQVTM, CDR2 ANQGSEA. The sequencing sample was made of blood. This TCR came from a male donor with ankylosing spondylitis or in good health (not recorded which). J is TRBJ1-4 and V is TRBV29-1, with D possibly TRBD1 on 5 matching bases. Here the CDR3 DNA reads TGCAGCGTGACCGACGTCGGGGGTGAAAAACTGTTTTTT. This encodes CSVTDVGGEKLFF.